The rows below give T cell receptor beta chains drawn from one sample of a study of T cells in tuberculosis. Profiling relied on immunoSEQ multiplex PCR, and the TCRdb table lists in-frame clones only, not all of them. The sample shows about 37,000 clones, 80% to 95% of them seen only once. This sample comprised PBMCs, obtained at tuberculosis diagnosis. The receptors originated from an adult with tuberculosis. Each CDR3 is given with its conserved first and last residue. Each record gives: V gene, clone size, D gene, J gene, CDR3 protein, CDR3 DNA. A D gene is named only where the DNA matches it firmly. Not all rows give a size; the values are once, few, many and, for expanded clones, a class.

TRBV5-1	once	.	TRBJ2-7	CASSLGAEAYEQYF	TGCGCCAGCAGCTTGGGGGCTGAAGCCTACGAGCAGTACTTC
TRBV15	.	TRBD2	TRBJ2-1	CATSRGGLAGGHNEQFF	TGTGCCACCAGCAGAGGGGGTCTAGCGGGGGGCCACAATGAGCAGTTCTTC
TRBV7-2	.	.	TRBJ1-1	CASSRGAGWVNTEAFF	TGTGCCAGCAGCCGTGGGGCAGGTTGGGTGAACACTGAAGCTTTCTTT
TRBV7-2	.	.	TRBJ2-7	CASSFPVDSQGEQYF	TGTGCCAGCAGCTTTCCCGTGGACAGTCAGGGCGAGCAGTACTTC
TRBV7-8	few	.	TRBJ1-6	CASSVRSDNSPLHF	TGTGCCAGCAGCGTACGGTCGGATAATTCACCCCTCCACTTT
TRBV5-6	.	TRBD2	TRBJ2-3	CASSPIAGGRSDTQYF	TGTGCCAGCAGCCCGATAGCGGGGGGGCGGTCAGATACGCAGTATTTT
TRBV11-3	.	.	TRBJ2-3	CASSPGGLTDTQYF	TGTGCCAGCAGCCCGGGGGGCCTCACAGATACGCAGTATTTT
TRBV5-6	.	.	TRBJ1-2	CASSRDYGSNYGYTF	TGTGCCAGCAGCCGAGATTATGGGAGTAACTATGGCTACACCTTC
TRBV7-8	.	.	TRBJ1-1	CASSLYQGTRRRNTEAFF	TGTGCCAGCAGCTTATATCAGGGGACCAGAAGGAGGAACACTGAAGCTTTCTTT
TRBV10-1	.	TRBD1	TRBJ1-4	CASSYGTGDEKLFF	TGCGCCAGCAGTTACGGGACAGGGGACGAAAAACTGTTTTTT
TRBV19	.	TRBD1	TRBJ2-2	CASSQGASGELFF	TGTGCCAGTAGTCAGGGGGCGTCCGGGGAGCTGTTTTTT
TRBV6-5	.	TRBD2	TRBJ2-2	CASTTGGYTGELFF	TGTGCCAGCACAACCGGGGGGTACACCGGGGAGCTGTTTTTT
TRBV11-2	.	TRBD1	TRBJ2-3	CASRPPGQQRDTQYF	TGTGCCAGCCGCCCCCCGGGACAGCAAAGGGATACGCAGTATTTT
TRBV13	.	.	TRBJ2-7	CASSLDTDSHEQYF	TGTGCCAGCAGCTTAGATACGGACAGCCACGAGCAGTACTTC
TRBV12-5	.	.	TRBJ1-5	CASGLVPGIYSNQPQHF	TGTGCTAGTGGTTTGGTACCGGGGATTTATAGCAATCAGCCCCAGCATTTT
TRBV27	.	TRBD2	TRBJ2-2	CASSLQAGVTGELFF	TGTGCCAGCAGTTTACAGGCGGGGGTCACCGGGGAGCTGTTTTTT
TRBV6-6	once	TRBD2	TRBJ2-1	CASSYRSGGNEQFF	TGTGCCAGCAGTTACCGGTCCGGGGGGAATGAGCAGTTCTTC
TRBV28	.	.	TRBJ2-6	CASSGRETSGANVLTF	TGTGCCAGCAGTGGGAGAGAAACCTCTGGGGCCAACGTCCTGACTTTC
TRBV2	.	TRBD2	TRBJ2-5	CASQYQGLDWETQYF	TGTGCCAGCCAATACCAGGGACTAGATTGGGAGACCCAGTACTTC
TRBV6-4	once	.	TRBJ1-2	CASSDRTELDGYTF	TGTGCCAGCAGTGACCGAACCGAGCTCGATGGCTACACCTTC
TRBV5-4	.	.	TRBJ2-3	CASSLSQITDTQYF	TGTGCCAGCAGCTTGTCGCAGATCACAGATACGCAGTATTTT
TRBV2	.	TRBD1	TRBJ2-3	CASKGQGLTDTQYF	TGTGCCAGCAAAGGACAGGGGCTAACAGATACGCAGTATTTT
TRBV9	.	TRBD1	TRBJ1-5	CASSFVDQGDGNQPQHF	TGTGCCAGCAGCTTTGTGGACCAGGGGGATGGCAATCAGCCCCAGCATTTT
TRBV6-5	.	TRBD1	TRBJ2-7	CASSWGQGATYEQYF	TGTGCCAGCAGTTGGGGACAGGGGGCAACCTACGAGCAGTACTTC
TRBV6-5	.	.	TRBJ2-6	CASSYSAGTGANVLTF	TGTGCCAGCAGTTACTCAGCAGGTACCGGGGCCAACGTCCTGACTTTC
TRBV6-5	.	.	TRBJ1-4	CASSPVEGTNEKLFF	TGTGCCAGCAGTCCCGTGGAGGGAACTAATGAAAAACTGTTTTTT
TRBV27	once	.	TRBJ2-1	CASSLWGQEQFF	TGTGCCAGCAGTTTATGGGGCCAGGAGCAGTTCTTC
TRBV11-2	.	TRBD1	TRBJ1-4	CASSRTPGGLNEKLFF	TGTGCCAGCAGCCGAACTCCAGGGGGGCTTAATGAAAAACTGTTTTTT
TRBV21-1	.	.	TRBJ1-3	CASSKGPRQVGDTIYF	TGTGCCAGCAGTAAAGGCCCCCGACAGGTTGGAGACACCATATATTTT